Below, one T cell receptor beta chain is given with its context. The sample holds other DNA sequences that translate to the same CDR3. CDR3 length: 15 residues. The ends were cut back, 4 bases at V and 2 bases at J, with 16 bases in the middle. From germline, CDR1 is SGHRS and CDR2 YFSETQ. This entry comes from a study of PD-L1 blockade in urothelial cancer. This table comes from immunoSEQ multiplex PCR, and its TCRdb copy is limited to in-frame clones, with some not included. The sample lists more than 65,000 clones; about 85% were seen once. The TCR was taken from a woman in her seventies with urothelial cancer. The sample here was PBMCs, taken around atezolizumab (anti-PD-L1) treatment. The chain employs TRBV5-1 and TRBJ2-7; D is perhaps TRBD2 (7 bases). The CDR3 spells CASSLYRGATYEQYF. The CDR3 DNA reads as TGCGCCAGCAGCCTTTACCGGGGGGCTACCTACGAGCAGTACTTC.